Presented here are 5 T cell receptor beta chains from one specimen sequenced in a study of T cell repertoires in ileal Crohn's disease. Generated by immunoSEQ multiplex PCR, the TCRdb table keeps only in-frame clones and is missing some. The sample has about 17,000 clones, about three quarters seen once. Time point denoted: inflamed ileum from the surgical specimen. The specimen sequenced was ileal tissue. These receptors were obtained from an adult with Crohn's disease.

The chain joins TRBV12-5 to TRBJ1-4; the D is unclear. The germline V and J ends were trimmed by 3 bases and 0 bases, with 11 bases remaining between them. Germline V gene data show CDR1 as LGHNT and CDR2 as FRNRAP. The CDR3 loop spans 16 amino acids. The CDR3 here is CASGFGDFATNEKLFF. DNA for the CDR3: TGTGCTAGTGGTTTCGGGGATTTTGCAACTAATGAAAAACTGTTTTTT.

The chain is built from TRBV25-1 and TRBJ1-2; D might be TRBD1 (5 bases). The CDR3 extends over 15 amino acids. Trimming stripped 3 bases from V and 2 bases from J, with 13 bases between. CDR1 is MGHDK and CDR2 is SYGVNS in the germline V gene. The CDR3: CASSDRADLNYGYTF. The CDR3 DNA reads as TGTGCCAGCAGTGACAGGGCTGATCTCAACTATGGCTACACCTTC.

This chain joins TRBV11-2 and TRBJ2-2; no definite D call. CDR1 and CDR2 from the germline V gene are SGHAT and FQNNGV. This CDR3 has 14 residues. Between the trimmed V and J ends, which lost 1 base and 6 bases, there was a span of 9 bases. The DNA for the CDR3 is TGTGCCAGCAGCTTAGTAGGGTCGGCCGGGGAGCTGTTTTTT. It encodes CASSLVGSAGELFF.

This chain links TRBV5-1 with TRBJ1-2; D perhaps matches TRBD1 (6 bases). The V gene's germline CDR1 is SGHRS and CDR2 YFSETQ. The V end lost 0 bases, the J end lost 0 bases, and 6 bases lay between the germline ends. This CDR3 has 14 amino acids. The CDR3 is CASSLGTANYGYTF. The CDR3 DNA sequence: TGCGCCAGCAGCTTGGGGACAGCTAACTATGGCTACACCTTC.

The genes are TRBV10-3 and TRBJ2-3; 11 positions agree with TRBD2. CDR1 ENHRY and CDR2 SYGVKD come from the germline V gene. There are 15 residues in the CDR3. The ends lost 6 bases at V and 7 bases at J; junction bases unmatched: 9. DNA for the CDR3: TGTGCCATCAGCCCCGGGGTAGCGGGAGGGTATACGCAGTATTTT. This translates into CAISPGVAGGYTQYF.